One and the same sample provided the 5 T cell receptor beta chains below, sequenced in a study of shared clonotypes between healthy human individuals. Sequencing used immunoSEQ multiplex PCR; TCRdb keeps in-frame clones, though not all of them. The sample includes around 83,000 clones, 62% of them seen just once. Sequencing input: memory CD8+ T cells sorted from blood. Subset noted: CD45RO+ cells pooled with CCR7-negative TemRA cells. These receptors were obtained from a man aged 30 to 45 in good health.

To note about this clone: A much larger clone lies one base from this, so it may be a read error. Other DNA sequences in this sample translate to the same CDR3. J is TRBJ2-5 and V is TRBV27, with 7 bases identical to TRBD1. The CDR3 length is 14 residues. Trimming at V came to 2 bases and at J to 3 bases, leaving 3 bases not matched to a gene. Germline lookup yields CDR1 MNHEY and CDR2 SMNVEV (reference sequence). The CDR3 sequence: CASSLLGTEETQYF. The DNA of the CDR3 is TGTGCCAGCAGTTTACTCGGGACAGAAGAGACCCAGTACTTC.

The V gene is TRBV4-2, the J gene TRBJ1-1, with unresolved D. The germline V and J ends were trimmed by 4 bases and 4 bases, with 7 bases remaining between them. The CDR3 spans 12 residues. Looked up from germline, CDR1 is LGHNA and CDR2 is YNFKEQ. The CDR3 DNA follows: TGTGCCAGCAGCCCCACCGGCACTGAAGCTTTCTTT. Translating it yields CASSPTGTEAFF.

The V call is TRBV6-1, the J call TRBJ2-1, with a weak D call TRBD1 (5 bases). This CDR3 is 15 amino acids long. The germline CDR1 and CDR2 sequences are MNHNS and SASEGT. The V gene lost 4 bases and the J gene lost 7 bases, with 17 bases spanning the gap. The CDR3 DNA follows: TGTGCCAGCAGTGTAGACTCCTTAGGGGAAAATGAGCAGTTCTTC. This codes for CASSVDSLGENEQFF.

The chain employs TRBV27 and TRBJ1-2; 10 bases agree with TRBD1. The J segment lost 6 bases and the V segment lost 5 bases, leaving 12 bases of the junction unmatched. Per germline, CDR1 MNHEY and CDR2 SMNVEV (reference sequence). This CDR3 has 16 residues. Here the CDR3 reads CASSGQGDIIRDGYTF. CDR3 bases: TGTGCCAGCAGTGGACAGGGGGATATCATCAGAGATGGCTACACCTTC.

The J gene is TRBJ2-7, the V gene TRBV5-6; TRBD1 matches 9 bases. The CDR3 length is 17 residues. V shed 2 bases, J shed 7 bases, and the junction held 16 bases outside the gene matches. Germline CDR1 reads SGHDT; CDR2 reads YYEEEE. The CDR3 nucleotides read TGTGCCAGCAGCTTTTCCCACAGGGGGCTTTTATCAAATGAGCAGTACTTC. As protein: CASSFSHRGLLSNEQYF.